This T cell receptor (beta chain) was obtained from a study of regulatory T cells in long-lasting Graves disease. CDR3 length equals 13 residues. The ends were cut back, 5 bases at V and 1 base at J, with 8 bases in the middle. CDR1 and CDR2 from the germline V gene are SGHTA and FQGNSA. Libraries of TCR beta came from iRepertoire HTBI primers plus Arm-PCR of CDR3 regions. MiXCR, applied by TCRdb to the multiplex PCR reads, yields one record per CDR3 protein. The sample has a few hundred thousand distinct CDR3 sequences, roughly 25% seen once. The time point was: persistent/refractory GD, antithyroid drugs over 5 years with positive TRAb. The authors made the TCR library using RNA they extracted from PBMCs. This clonotype was found many times.

The TCR comes from a woman aged 40 to 49 with Graves disease. V gene TRBV7-2 combines with J gene TRBJ1-1, with a possible D match to TRBD1 (5 bases). Sequenced material: peripheral blood mononuclear cells (PBMCs), taken when the disease was refractory, from a patient treated with antithyroid drugs. DNA for the CDR3: TGTGCCAGCAGCACGGGGGGGAACACTGAAGCTTTCTTT. It yields the protein CASSTGGNTEAFF.